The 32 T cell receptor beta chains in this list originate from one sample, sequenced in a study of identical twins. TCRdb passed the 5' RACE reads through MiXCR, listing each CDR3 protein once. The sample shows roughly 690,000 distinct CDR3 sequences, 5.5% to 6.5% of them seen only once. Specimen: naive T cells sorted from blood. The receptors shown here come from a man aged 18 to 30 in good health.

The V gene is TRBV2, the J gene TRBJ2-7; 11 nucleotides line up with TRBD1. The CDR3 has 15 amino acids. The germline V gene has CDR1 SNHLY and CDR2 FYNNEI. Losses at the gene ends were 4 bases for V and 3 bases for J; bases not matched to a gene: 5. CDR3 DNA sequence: TGTGCCAGCAGTGGAGGACAGGGGGCCCGCTACGAGCAGTACTTC. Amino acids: CASSGGQGARYEQYF.

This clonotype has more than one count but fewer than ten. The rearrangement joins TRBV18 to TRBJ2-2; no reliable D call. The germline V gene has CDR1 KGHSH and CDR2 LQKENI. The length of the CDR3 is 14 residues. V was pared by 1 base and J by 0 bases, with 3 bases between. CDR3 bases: TGTGCCAGCTCACCACGACCGAACACCGGGGAGCTGTTTTTT. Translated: CASSPRPNTGELFF.

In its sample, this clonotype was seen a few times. The CDR3 DNA sequence: TGTGCCACCAGTAGCACTAGGGTCTACGAGCAGTACTTC. It yields the protein CATSSTRVYEQYF. The V gene is TRBV15, the J gene TRBJ2-7; possible D gene TRBD2, 5 bases. Germline V gives CDR1 LNHNV, CDR2 YYDKDF (reference sequence). The CDR3 is 13 residues long. V dropped 6 bases and J dropped 3 bases, with 12 bases sitting between them.

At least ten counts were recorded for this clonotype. CDR3 protein: CASSLRAGAGTEAFF. In DNA form, the CDR3 reads TGTGCCAGCAGCTTGAGGGCCGGGGCAGGGACTGAAGCTTTCTTT. V is TRBV5-5 and J is TRBJ1-1; D possibly corresponds to TRBD1 (5 bases). Trimming took off 1 base at V and 5 bases at J, with 15 bases between the two ends. Germline CDR1 is SGHKS and CDR2 is YYEKEE (reference sequence). There are 15 residues in the CDR3.

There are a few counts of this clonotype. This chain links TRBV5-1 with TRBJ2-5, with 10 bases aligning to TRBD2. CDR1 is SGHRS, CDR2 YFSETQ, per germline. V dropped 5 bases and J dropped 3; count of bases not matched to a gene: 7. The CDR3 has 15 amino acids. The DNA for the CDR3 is TGCGCCAGCAGATGGTCCAGCGGGAGGGAAGAGACCCAGTACTTC. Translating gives CASRWSSGREETQYF.

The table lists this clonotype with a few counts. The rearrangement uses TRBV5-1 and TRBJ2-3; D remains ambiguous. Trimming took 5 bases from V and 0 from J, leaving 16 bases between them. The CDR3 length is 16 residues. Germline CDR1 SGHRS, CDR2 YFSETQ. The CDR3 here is CASRAGTLPSTDTQYF. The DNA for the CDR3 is TGCGCCAGCAGGGCTGGCACCCTTCCTAGCACAGATACGCAGTATTTT.

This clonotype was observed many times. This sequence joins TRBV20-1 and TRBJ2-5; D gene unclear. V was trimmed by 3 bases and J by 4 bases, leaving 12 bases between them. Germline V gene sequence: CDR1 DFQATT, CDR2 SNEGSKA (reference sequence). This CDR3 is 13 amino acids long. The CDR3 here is CSARDPQRETQYF. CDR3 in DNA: TGCAGTGCTAGGGACCCTCAGCGAGAGACCCAGTACTTC.

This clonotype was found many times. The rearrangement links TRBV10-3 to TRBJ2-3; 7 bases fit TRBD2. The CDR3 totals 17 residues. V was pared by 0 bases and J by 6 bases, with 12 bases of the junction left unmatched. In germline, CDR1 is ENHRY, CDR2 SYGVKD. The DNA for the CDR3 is TGTGCCATCAGTGAGTCGGTGGGGGGAGGGCCCGCGGATACGCAGTATTTT. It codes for CAISESVGGGPADTQYF.

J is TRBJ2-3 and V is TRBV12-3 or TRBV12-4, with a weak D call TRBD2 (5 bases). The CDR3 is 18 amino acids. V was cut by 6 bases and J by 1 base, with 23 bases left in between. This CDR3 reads CASSPHSGRLSGTDTQYF. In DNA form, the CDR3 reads TGTGCCAGCAGCCCCCACAGCGGAAGATTATCCGGCACAGATACGCAGTATTTT.

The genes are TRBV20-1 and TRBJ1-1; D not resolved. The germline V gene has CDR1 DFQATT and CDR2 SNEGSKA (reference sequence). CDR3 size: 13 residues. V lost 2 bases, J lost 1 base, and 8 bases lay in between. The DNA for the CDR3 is TGCAGTGCTAGAACGACACCGAACACTGAAGCTTTCTTT. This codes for CSARTTPNTEAFF.

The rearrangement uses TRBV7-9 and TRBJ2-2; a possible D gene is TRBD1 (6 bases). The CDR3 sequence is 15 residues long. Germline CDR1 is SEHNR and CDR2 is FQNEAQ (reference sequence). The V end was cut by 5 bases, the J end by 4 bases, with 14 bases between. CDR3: CASSHRDTTTGELFF. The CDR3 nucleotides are TGTGCCAGCAGCCACCGGGACACTACCACCGGGGAGCTGTTTTTT.

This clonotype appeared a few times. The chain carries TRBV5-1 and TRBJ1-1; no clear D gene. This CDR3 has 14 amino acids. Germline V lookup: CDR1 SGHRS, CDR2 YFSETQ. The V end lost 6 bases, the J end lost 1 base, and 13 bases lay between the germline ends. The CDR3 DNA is TGCGCCAGCAACCCTGGGTCGGGGAACACTGAAGCTTTCTTT. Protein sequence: CASNPGSGNTEAFF.

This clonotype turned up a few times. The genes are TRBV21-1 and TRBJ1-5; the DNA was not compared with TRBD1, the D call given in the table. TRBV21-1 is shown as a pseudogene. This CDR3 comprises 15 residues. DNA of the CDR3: TGTGCCAGCAGCAAATCCGACAGTAGCAATCAGCCCCAGCATTTT. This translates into CASSKSDSSNQPQHF.

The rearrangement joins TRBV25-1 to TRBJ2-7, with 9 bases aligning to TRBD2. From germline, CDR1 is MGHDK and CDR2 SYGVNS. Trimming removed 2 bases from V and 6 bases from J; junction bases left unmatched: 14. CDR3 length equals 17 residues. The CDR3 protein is CASSEGLRGGRAGEQYF. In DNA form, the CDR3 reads TGTGCCAGCAGTGAAGGCTTAAGGGGCGGGAGGGCCGGCGAGCAGTACTTC.

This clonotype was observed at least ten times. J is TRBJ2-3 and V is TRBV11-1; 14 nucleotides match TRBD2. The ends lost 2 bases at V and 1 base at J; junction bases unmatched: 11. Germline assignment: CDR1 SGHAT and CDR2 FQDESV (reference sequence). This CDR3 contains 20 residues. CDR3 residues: CASSLSPGLAGEGRTDTQYF. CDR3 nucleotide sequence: TGTGCCAGCAGCTTATCTCCGGGACTAGCGGGAGAGGGGCGCACAGATACGCAGTATTTT.

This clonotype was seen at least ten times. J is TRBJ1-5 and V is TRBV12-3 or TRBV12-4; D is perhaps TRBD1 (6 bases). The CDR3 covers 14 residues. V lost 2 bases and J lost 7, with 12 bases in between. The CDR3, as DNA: TGTGCCAGCAGTTTACAGCAGGGGAACCAGCCCCAGCATTTT. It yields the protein CASSLQQGNQPQHF.

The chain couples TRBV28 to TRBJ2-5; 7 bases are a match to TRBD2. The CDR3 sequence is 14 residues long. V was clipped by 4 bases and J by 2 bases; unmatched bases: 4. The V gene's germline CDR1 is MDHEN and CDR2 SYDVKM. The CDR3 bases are TGTGCCAGCAGTTCACGAGCGGGACAAGAGACCCAGTACTTC. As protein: CASSSRAGQETQYF.

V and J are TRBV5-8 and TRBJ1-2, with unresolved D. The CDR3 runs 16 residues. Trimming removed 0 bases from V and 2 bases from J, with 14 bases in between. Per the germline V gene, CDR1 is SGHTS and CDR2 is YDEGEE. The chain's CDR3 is CASSLAPRELNYGYTF. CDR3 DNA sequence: TGTGCCAGCAGCTTGGCCCCTCGAGAACTAAACTATGGCTACACCTTC.

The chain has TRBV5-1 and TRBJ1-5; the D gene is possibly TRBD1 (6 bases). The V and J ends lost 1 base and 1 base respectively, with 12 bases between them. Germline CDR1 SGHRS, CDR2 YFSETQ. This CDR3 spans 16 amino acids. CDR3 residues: CASSLMGAQSNQPQHF. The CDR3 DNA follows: TGCGCCAGCAGCTTGATGGGGGCGCAGAGCAATCAGCCCCAGCATTTT.

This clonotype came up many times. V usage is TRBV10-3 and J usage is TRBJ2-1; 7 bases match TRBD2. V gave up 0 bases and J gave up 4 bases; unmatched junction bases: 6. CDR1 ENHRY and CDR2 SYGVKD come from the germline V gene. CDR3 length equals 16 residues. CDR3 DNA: TGTGCCATCAGTGAGTCCGAGACTAGCAAATACAATGAGCAGTTCTTC. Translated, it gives CAISESETSKYNEQFF.

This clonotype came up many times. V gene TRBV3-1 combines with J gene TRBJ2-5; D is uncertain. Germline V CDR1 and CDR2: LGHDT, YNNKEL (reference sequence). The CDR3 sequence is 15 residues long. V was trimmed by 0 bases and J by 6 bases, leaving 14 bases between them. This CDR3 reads CASSQDGQTVQTQYF. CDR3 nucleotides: TGTGCCAGCAGCCAAGATGGGCAGACGGTACAGACCCAGTACTTC.

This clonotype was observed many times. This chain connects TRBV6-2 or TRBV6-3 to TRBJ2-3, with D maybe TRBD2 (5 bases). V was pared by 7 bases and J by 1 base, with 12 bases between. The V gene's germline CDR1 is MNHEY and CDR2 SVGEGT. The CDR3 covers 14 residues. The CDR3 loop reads CASNSRRGTDTQYF. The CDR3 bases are TGTGCCAGCAATAGCAGGCGGGGCACAGATACGCAGTATTTT.

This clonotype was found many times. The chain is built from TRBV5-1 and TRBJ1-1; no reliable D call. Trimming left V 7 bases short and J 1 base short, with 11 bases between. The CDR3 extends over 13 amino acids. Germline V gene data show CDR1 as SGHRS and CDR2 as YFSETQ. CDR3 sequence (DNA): TGCGCCAGCGAGGCCAGACCGAACACTGAAGCTTTCTTT. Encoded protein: CASEARPNTEAFF.

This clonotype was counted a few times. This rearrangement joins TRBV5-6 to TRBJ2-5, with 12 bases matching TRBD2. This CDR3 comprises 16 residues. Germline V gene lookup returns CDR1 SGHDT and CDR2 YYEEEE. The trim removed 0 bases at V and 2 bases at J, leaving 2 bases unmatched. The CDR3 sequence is CASSLGLAGVQETQYF. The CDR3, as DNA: TGTGCCAGCAGCTTGGGACTAGCGGGAGTACAAGAGACCCAGTACTTC.

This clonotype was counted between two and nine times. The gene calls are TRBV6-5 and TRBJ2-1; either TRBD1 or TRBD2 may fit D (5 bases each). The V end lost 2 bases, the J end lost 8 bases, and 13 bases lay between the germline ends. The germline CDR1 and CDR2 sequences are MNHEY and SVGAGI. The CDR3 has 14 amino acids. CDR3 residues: CASSYGDGVYEQFF. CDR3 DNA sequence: TGTGCCAGCAGTTACGGGGACGGGGTCTATGAGCAGTTCTTC.

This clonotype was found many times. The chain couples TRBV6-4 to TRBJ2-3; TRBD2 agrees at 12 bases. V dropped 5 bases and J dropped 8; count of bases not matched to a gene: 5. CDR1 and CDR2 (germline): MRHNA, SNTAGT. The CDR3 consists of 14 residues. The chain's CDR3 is CASSRLAGAGTQYF. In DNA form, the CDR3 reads TGTGCCAGCAGTCGACTAGCGGGAGCGGGTACGCAGTATTTT.

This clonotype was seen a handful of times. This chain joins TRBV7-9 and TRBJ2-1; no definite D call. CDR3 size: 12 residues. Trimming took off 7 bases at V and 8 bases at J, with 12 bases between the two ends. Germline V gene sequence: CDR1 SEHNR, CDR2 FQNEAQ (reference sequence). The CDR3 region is CASISTVHEQFF. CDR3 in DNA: TGTGCCAGCATCTCCACCGTCCATGAGCAGTTCTTC.

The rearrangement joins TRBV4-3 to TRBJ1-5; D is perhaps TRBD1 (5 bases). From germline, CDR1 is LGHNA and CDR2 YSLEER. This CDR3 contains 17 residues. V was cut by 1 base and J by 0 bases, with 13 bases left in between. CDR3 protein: CASSQGAGPPSNQPQHF. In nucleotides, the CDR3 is TGCGCCAGCAGCCAAGGGGCGGGACCCCCTAGCAATCAGCCCCAGCATTTT.

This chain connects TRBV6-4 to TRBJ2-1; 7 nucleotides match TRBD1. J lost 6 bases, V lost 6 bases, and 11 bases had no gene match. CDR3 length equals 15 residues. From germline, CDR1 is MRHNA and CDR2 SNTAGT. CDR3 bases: TGTGCCAGCAGCGCCGGGACAGCAGCCCTCAATGAGCAGTTCTTC. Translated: CASSAGTAALNEQFF.

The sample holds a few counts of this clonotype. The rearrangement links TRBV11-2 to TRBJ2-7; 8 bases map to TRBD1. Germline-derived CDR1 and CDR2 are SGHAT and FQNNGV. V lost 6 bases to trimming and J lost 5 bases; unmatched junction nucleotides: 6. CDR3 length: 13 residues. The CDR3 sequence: CASRPGGLDEQYF. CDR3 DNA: TGTGCCAGCAGGCCAGGGGGCTTGGACGAGCAGTACTTC. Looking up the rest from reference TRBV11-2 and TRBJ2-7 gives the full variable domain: EAGVAQSPRYKIIEKRQSVAFWCNPISGHATLYWYQQILGQGPKLLIQFQNNGVVDDSQLPKDRFSAERLKGVDSTLKIQPAKLEDSAVYLCASRPGGLDEQYFGPGTRLTVT.

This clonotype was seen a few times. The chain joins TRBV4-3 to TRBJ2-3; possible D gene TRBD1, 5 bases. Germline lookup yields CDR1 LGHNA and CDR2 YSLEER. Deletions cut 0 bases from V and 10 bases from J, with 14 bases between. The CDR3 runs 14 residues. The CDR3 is CASSQDSSQGPQYF. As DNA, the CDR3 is TGCGCCAGCAGCCAAGATTCGAGCCAGGGTCCGCAGTATTTT.

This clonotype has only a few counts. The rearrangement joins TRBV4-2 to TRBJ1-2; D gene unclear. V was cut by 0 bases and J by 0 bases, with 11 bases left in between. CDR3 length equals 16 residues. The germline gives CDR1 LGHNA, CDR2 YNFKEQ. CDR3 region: CASSQDGREANYGYTF. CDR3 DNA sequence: TGTGCCAGCAGCCAAGATGGGAGGGAAGCTAACTATGGCTACACCTTC.